This T cell receptor (beta chain) was sequenced for a study of cytomegalovirus exposure and HLA in healthy donors. PCR employed 60 Vbeta and 13 Jbeta primers. Sequencing used immunoSEQ multiplex PCR; TCRdb keeps in-frame clones, though not all of them. The profile shows some 77,000 clones, about 80% of them singletons. Study-wide results and limits: Across HLA loci, a later analysis found differing TCR association rates, with DRB1 most and HLA-C fewest. Most TCRs appeared rarely, but some public TCRs recurred in many donors. Accurate predictions that matched the HLA-A and HLA-B alleles of most subjects were reportedly made from TCR beta sequences.

The CDR3 loop spans 13 amino acids. Germline V lookup: CDR1 MRHNA, CDR2 SNTAGT. V trimming: 6 bases; J trimming: 4 bases; junction bases outside the gene matches: 4. With respect to this clone: Antigen specificity is unknown.

This clonotype was sampled from a woman aged 45 to 65 in good health and CMV-seropositive. The sample consisted of PBMCs. The rearrangement links TRBV6-4 to TRBJ1-2, with 8 bases that match TRBD1. For the CDR3, the DNA is TGTGCCAGCAGGCCGGGACAGGCCTATGGCTACACCTTC. It encodes CASRPGQAYGYTF.